The 22 T cell receptor beta chains below come from one sample, sequenced in a study of blood T cell repertoires in COVID-19. Assay: immunoSEQ multiplex PCR; the TCRdb copy retains only in-frame clones and omits some. The repertoire includes some 59,000 clones, 89% of them detected once, and 1.5% to 2% sits in the top ten. Input material: peripheral blood. The origin of the receptors is a man between 60 and 75 years old with acute or convalescent COVID-19.

This clone was picked up a small number of times. V gene TRBV5-8 combines with J gene TRBJ2-7, with D possibly TRBD2 on 7 matching bases. The V gene's germline CDR1 is SGHTS and CDR2 YDEGEE. The V end lost 2 bases, the J end lost 3 bases, and 15 bases lay between the germline ends. CDR3 length equals 15 residues. The CDR3 nucleotides read TGTGCCAGCAGCTTCCGGGGGGCCCAACTCTACGAGCAGTACTTC. Its protein product is CASSFRGAQLYEQYF.

This clone was observed a single time. V and J are TRBV19 and TRBJ1-3; no reliable D call. The CDR3 totals 16 residues. Trimming removed 7 bases from V and 3 bases from J, with 19 bases in between. The germline gives CDR1 LNHDA, CDR2 SQIVND (reference sequence). CDR3 in DNA: TGTGCCAGTACCGACCGCCGAGGTGGAGTTGGAAACACCATATATTTT. Its protein product is CASTDRRGGVGNTIYF.

Note on this clone: At one end the junction does not follow the germline gene, possibly because of a read error. This sample includes further DNA sequences coding for the same CDR3. The chain carries TRBV5-1 and TRBJ1-6; D is ambiguous. The CDR3 extends over 14 amino acids. From germline, CDR1 is SGHRS and CDR2 YFSETQ. DNA of the CDR3: TGCGCCAGCAGCTTCACTCGGAGGGATTCACCTCTCCACTTT. Amino acids: CASSFTRRDSPLHF.

The chain joins TRBV7-2 to TRBJ2-4; possible D gene TRBD2, 6 bases. CDR3 length equals 13 residues. Germline assignment: CDR1 SGHTA and CDR2 FQGNSA. Trimming took 5 bases from V and 8 from J, leaving 13 bases between them. The CDR3 is CASSPGEFHIQYF. The DNA of the CDR3 is TGTGCCAGCAGCCCGGGGGAGTTCCACATTCAGTACTTC.

The rearrangement uses TRBV4-1 and TRBJ2-2; 7 positions match TRBD1. The V gene's germline CDR1 is MGHRA and CDR2 YSYEKL. The V gene end was trimmed by 4 bases and the J gene end by 3 bases; junction bases not matched to a gene: 14. The CDR3 has 18 amino acids. CDR3 nucleotides: TGCGCCAGCAGCCCCACCTTCCAAAGGACAGGATACACCGGGGAGCTGTTTTTT. Protein product: CASSPTFQRTGYTGELFF.

Within the sample, this clone is medium-sized (0.01 to 0.1%). The rearrangement uses TRBV9 and TRBJ2-7; possibly TRBD2 for D (5 bases). V lost 4 bases and J lost 1, with 12 bases in between. This CDR3 has 14 amino acids. CDR1 is SGDLS, CDR2 YYNGEE, per germline. The CDR3 here is CASSPSGESYEQYF. The DNA for the CDR3 is TGTGCCAGCAGCCCAAGTGGGGAGTCCTACGAGCAGTACTTC.

This chain uses TRBV19 with TRBJ2-3; D is possibly TRBD2 (5 bases). Trimming pared 5 bases from V and 2 bases from J, leaving 14 bases between. Germline V gene lookup returns CDR1 LNHDA and CDR2 SQIVND (reference sequence). The CDR3 loop spans 15 amino acids. DNA for the CDR3: TGTGCCAGTAGTCCCCGGGATAGTGCCACAGATACGCAGTATTTT. Translating it yields CASSPRDSATDTQYF.

This chain joins TRBV27 and TRBJ1-1; the D is unclear. Trimming removed 2 bases from V and 1 base from J, with 5 bases in between. Germline-derived CDR1 and CDR2 are MNHEY and SMNVEV (reference sequence). CDR3 length: 13 residues. The CDR3 bases are TGTGCCAGCAGTTTAGGAGGGAACACTGAAGCTTTCTTT. Protein sequence: CASSLGGNTEAFF.

This chain joins TRBV10-3 and TRBJ2-1; D may be TRBD1 (6 bases). V lost 4 bases to trimming and J lost 4 bases, with 26 bases between them. The CDR3 contains 19 residues. Germline CDR1 reads ENHRY; CDR2 reads SYGVKD. CDR3 nucleotide sequence: TGTGCCATCAGTGGAACACAGGGTCGCCTACTCACGGGGTACAATGAGCAGTTCTTC. It translates to CAISGTQGRLLTGYNEQFF.

CDR3: CASSLRGSYTEAFF. The CDR3 region has the DNA TGCGCCAGCAGCTTGAGGGGGAGTTACACTGAAGCTTTCTTT. The chain couples TRBV5-1 to TRBJ1-1; the D gene is possibly TRBD1 (6 bases). In germline, CDR1 is SGHRS, CDR2 YFSETQ. The CDR3 has 14 amino acids. V lost 1 base and J lost 3, with 10 bases in between.

V is TRBV29-1 and J is TRBJ1-1, with 7 bases aligning to TRBD1. The germline V gene encodes CDR1 SQVTM and CDR2 ANQGSEA. V gave up 8 bases and J gave up 1 base; unmatched junction bases: 13. The CDR3 loop spans 15 amino acids. The CDR3 protein is CSSMPPGQWNTEAFF. CDR3 coding DNA: TGCAGCTCCATGCCCCCGGGACAGTGGAACACTGAAGCTTTCTTT.

A few counts support this clone. This sequence joins TRBV7-3 and TRBJ1-1; D call uncertain. Germline V gene data show CDR1 as SGHTA and CDR2 as FQGTGA. The CDR3 is 13 amino acids. The ends were cut back, 7 bases at V and 0 bases at J, with 9 bases in the middle. This CDR3 reads CASTLGLNTEAFF. CDR3 bases: TGTGCCAGCACCCTGGGCCTGAACACTGAAGCTTTCTTT.

The J gene is TRBJ1-2, the V gene TRBV12-3 or TRBV12-4; TRBD1 aligns across 10 bases. The CDR3 length is 13 residues. V lost 3 bases and J lost 8; bases outside the gene matches: 3. Here the CDR3 DNA reads TGTGCCAGCAGTTTCGGACAGGGGGGAGGCTACACCTTC. Translated: CASSFGQGGGYTF.

The chain recombines TRBV27 with TRBJ1-5; TRBD1 matches 10 bases. The CDR3 spans 15 residues. Germline V CDR1 and CDR2: MNHEY, SMNVEV (reference sequence). V gave up 6 bases and J gave up 2 bases; unmatched junction bases: 4. This CDR3 reads CASRLGQGGNQPQHF. In nucleotides, the CDR3 is TGTGCCAGCAGGCTCGGACAGGGGGGCAATCAGCCCCAGCATTTT.

V and J are TRBV6-5 and TRBJ2-3; perhaps TRBD1 as D (6 bases). The V end lost 5 bases, the J end lost 0 bases, and 9 bases lay between the germline ends. CDR3 length equals 14 residues. Germline-derived CDR1 and CDR2 are MNHEY and SVGAGI. CDR3 sequence reads: CASSRDTSTDTQYF. CDR3 coding DNA: TGTGCCAGCAGTCGGGACACCAGCACAGATACGCAGTATTTT.

This rearrangement joins TRBV19 to TRBJ1-5; D perhaps matches TRBD1 (5 bases). V gave up 8 bases and J gave up 3 bases, with 20 bases separating them. Germline V CDR1 and CDR2: LNHDA, SQIVND (reference sequence). The CDR3 has 16 amino acids. The CDR3 here is CASDDPGWGSNQPQHF. Here the CDR3 DNA reads TGTGCCAGTGACGATCCGGGTTGGGGCTCCAATCAGCCCCAGCATTTT.

The chain uses TRBV29-1 and TRBJ1-2, with D unclear. The CDR3 is 12 amino acids. Trimming took 4 bases from V and 6 from J, leaving 12 bases between them. CDR1 is SQVTM, CDR2 ANQGSEA, per germline. The CDR3 DNA sequence: TGCAGCGTTGGCGGAGAAGCGGATGGCTACACCTTC. The encoded protein is CSVGGEADGYTF.

The V gene is TRBV5-1, the J gene TRBJ2-1, with 8 bases matching TRBD2. The V segment lost 7 bases and the J segment 3 bases; nucleotides outside the gene matches: 6. There are 14 residues in the CDR3. Germline loops: CDR1 SGHRS, CDR2 YFSETQ. CDR3 amino acids: CASSGSGGYNEQFF. CDR3 DNA sequence: TGCGCCAGCTCTGGAAGCGGGGGCTACAATGAGCAGTTCTTC.

The CDR3 sequence is CASTYSHTDTQYF. Written as DNA, the CDR3 is TGTGCCAGCACTTACTCGCACACAGATACGCAGTATTTT. This chain joins TRBV7-9 and TRBJ2-3; D not resolved. The CDR3 runs to 13 residues. CDR1 is SEHNR, CDR2 FQNEAQ, per germline (reference sequence). The V end was cut by 7 bases, the J end by 2 bases, with 10 bases between.

V usage is TRBV29-1 and J usage is TRBJ1-1, with D possibly being TRBD1 (5 bases). V dropped 6 bases and J dropped 0 bases, with 14 bases sitting between them. This CDR3 region has 14 residues. Germline CDR1 and CDR2: SQVTM and ANQGSEA. The DNA of the CDR3 is TGCAGCGTCCTTAGATGGGGGGTGAACACTGAAGCTTTCTTT. It specifies CSVLRWGVNTEAFF.

This chain connects TRBV4-2 to TRBJ2-3, with D possibly TRBD2 on 7 matching bases. The CDR3 spans 16 residues. Germline CDR1 is LGHNA and CDR2 is YNFKEQ. V dropped 0 bases and J dropped 6 bases, with 16 bases sitting between them. The CDR3 bases are TGTGCCAGCAGCCAAGATAGGGGAGGGGGGCCGGATACGCAGTATTTT. The encoded protein is CASSQDRGGGPDTQYF.

The chain carries TRBV7-8 and TRBJ2-2; TRBD1 matches at 10 bases. Trimming cost V 4 bases and J 3 bases; bases outside gene matches: 11. The CDR3 totals 18 residues. CDR1 is SGHVS, CDR2 FQNEAQ, per germline. The CDR3 region is CASSSIYPGQGYTGELFF. For the CDR3, the DNA is TGTGCCAGCAGCTCCATATACCCGGGACAGGGGTACACCGGGGAGCTGTTTTTT.